This T cell receptor (beta chain) originates from a study of cytomegalovirus exposure and HLA in healthy donors. Across the whole study: Earlier results showed approximately 120 million unique TCR beta sequences derived from some 180 million T cells.

Whole-study findings and limits: V- and J-gene trimming of TCR beta was linked (in a later analysis) to a missense DCLRE1C variant. Some highly shared sequence variants likely arose as a pipeline artifact.

Points on this clone: The antigen is unknown.

60 Vbeta and 13 Jbeta primers were used in PCR. Profiled with immunoSEQ multiplex PCR; TCRdb holds only in-frame clones, not every one. The sample yields 200,000 to 300,000 clones, around 76% seen once. V lost 3 bases to trimming and J lost 2 bases; unmatched junction nucleotides: 8. The CDR3 sequence is 17 residues long. CDR1 is SGHNT and CDR2 is YYREEE in the germline V gene (reference sequence). The origin of this receptor is a woman in her thirties or forties in good health and CMV-seropositive. What was sequenced was PBMCs. This chain uses TRBV5-4 with TRBJ2-3; 11 nucleotides agree with TRBD2. CDR3 residues: CASSYTSGGANTDTQYF. CDR3 DNA sequence: TGTGCCAGCAGCTACACTAGCGGGGGAGCTAACACAGATACGCAGTATTTT.